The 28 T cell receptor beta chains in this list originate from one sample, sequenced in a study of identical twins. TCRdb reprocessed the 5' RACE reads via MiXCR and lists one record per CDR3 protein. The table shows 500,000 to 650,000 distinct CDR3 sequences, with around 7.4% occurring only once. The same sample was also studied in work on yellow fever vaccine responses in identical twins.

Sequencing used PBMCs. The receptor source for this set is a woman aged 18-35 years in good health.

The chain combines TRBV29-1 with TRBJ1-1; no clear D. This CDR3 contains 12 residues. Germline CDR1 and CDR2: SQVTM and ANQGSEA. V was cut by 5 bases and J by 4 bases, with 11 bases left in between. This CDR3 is CSVLEVATEAFF. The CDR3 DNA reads TGCAGCGTTTTAGAGGTTGCCACTGAAGCTTTCTTT.

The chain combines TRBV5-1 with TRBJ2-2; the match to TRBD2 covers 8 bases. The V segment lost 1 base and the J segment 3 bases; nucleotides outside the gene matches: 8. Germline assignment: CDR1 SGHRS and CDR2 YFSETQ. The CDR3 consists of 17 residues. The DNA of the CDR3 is TGCGCCAGCAGCTTGAGTCGGGGGGGCCAGTACACCGGGGAGCTGTTTTTT. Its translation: CASSLSRGGQYTGELFF.

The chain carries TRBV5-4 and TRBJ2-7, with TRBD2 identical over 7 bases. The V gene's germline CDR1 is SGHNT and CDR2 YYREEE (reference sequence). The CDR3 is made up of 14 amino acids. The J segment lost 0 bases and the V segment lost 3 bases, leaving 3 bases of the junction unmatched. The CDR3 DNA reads TGTGCCAGCAGCTCGGGGGGTCCCTCCTACGAGCAGTACGTC. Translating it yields CASSSGGPSYEQYV.

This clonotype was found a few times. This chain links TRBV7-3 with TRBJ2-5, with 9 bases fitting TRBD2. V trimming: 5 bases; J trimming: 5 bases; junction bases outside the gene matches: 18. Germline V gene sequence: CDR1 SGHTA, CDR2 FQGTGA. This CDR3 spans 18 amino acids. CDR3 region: CASSTQGGLSGRWETQYF. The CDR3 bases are TGTGCCAGCAGCACCCAAGGGGGGCTTAGCGGGAGATGGGAGACCCAGTACTTC.

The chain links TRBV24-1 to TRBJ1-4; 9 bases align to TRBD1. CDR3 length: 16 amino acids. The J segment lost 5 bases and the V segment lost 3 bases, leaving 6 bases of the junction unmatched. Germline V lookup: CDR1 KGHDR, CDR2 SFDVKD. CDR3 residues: CATSDRTGTGNEKLFF. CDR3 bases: TGTGCCACCAGTGATCGGACCGGGACAGGGAATGAAAAACTGTTTTTT.

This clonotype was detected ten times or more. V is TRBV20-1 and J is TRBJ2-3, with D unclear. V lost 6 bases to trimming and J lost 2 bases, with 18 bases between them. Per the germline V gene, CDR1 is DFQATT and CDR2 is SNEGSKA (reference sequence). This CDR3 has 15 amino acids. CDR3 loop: CSAHSWIGVTDTQYF. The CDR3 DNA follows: TGCAGTGCCCATTCTTGGATTGGGGTCACAGATACGCAGTATTTT.

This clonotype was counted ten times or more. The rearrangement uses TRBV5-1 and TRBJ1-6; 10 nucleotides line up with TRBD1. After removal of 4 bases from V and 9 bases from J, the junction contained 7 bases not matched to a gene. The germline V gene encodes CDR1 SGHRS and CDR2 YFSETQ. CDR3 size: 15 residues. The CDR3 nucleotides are TGCGCCAGCAGCAACGGACAGGGGGGGACTTCACCCCTCCACTTT. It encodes CASSNGQGGTSPLHF.

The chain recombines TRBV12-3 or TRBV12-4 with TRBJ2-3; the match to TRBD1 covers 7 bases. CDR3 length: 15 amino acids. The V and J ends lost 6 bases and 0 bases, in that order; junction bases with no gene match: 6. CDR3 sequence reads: CASRGTEASTDTQYF. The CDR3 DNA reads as TGTGCCAGCAGGGGGACAGAAGCTAGCACAGATACGCAGTATTTT.

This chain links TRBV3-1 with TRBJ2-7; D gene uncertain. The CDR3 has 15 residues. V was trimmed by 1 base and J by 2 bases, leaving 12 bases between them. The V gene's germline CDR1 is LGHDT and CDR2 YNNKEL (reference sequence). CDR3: CASSQGAQTTYEQYV. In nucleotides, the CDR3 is TGTGCCAGCAGCCAAGGAGCGCAGACAACCTACGAGCAGTACGTC.

The CDR3 is CASSFRQGDGELFF. The CDR3 DNA follows: TGCGCCAGCAGCTTTCGTCAGGGTGACGGGGAGCTGTTTTTT. The V and J genes are TRBV5-1 and TRBJ2-2; tentative D call: TRBD1 (5 bases). V was trimmed by 2 bases and J by 7 bases, leaving 12 bases between them. CDR3 size: 14 residues. Germline-derived CDR1 and CDR2 are SGHRS and YFSETQ.

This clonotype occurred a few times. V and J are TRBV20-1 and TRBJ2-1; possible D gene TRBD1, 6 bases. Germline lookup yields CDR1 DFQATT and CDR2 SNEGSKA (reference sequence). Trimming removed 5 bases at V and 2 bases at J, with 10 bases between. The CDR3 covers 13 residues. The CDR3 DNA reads TGCAGTGCTGGAAACAGGGCCTACAATGAGCAGTTCTTC. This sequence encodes CSAGNRAYNEQFF.

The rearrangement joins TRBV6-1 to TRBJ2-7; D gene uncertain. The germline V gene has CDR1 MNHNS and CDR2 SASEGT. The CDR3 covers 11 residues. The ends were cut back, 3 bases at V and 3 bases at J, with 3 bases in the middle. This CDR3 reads CASSDYYEQYV. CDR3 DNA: TGTGCCAGCAGTGACTACTACGAGCAGTACGTC.

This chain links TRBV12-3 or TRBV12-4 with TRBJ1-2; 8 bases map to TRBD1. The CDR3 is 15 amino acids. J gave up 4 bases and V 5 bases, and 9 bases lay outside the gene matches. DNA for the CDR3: TGTGCCAGCAGTCCGATACGGGACAGGAGCTATGGCTACACCTTC. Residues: CASSPIRDRSYGYTF.

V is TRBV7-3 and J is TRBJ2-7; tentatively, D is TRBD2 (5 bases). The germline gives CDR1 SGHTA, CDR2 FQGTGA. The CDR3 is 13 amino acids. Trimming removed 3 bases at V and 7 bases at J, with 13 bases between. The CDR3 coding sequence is TGTGCCAGCAGCTTGAGTCTAGCCTCGGAGCAGTACTTC. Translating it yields CASSLSLASEQYF.

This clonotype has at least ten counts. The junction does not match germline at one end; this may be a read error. CDR3: CASSLVGASNQPQHF. As DNA, the CDR3 is TGCGCCAGCAGCTTGGTGGGGGCTTCGAATCAGCCCCAGCATTTT. This sequence joins TRBV7-2 and TRBJ1-5, with a possible D match to TRBD1 (6 bases). Looked up from germline, CDR1 is SGHTA and CDR2 is FQGNSA. This CDR3 has 15 residues. The full variable domain, completed using reference TRBV7-2 and TRBJ1-5, is GAGVSQSPSNKVTEKGKDVELRCDPISGHTALYWYRQSLGQGLEFLIYFQGNSAPDKSGLPSDRFSAERTGGSVSTLTIQRTQQEDSAVYLCASSLVGASNQPQHFGDGTRLSIL.

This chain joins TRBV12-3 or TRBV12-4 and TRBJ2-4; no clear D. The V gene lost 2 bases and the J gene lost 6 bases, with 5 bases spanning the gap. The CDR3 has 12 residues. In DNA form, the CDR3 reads TGTGCCAGCAGTTTAATGGGAAACATTCAGTACTTC. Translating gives CASSLMGNIQYF.

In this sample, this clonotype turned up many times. This CDR3 is CATSDPTGRGLLETQYF. CDR3 in DNA: TGTGCCACCAGTGACCCAACCGGCAGGGGGCTTCTAGAGACCCAGTACTTC. The chain recombines TRBV24-1 with TRBJ2-5; TRBD1 matches at 8 bases. The ends lost 4 bases at V and 4 bases at J; junction bases unmatched: 13. The CDR3 runs 17 residues. Germline V gives CDR1 KGHDR, CDR2 SFDVKD.

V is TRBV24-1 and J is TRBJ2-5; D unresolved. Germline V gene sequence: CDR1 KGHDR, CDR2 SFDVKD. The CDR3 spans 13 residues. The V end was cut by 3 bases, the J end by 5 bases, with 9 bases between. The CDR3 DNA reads TGTGCCACCAGTGATCCCCCAGTGGAGACCCAGTACTTC. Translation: CATSDPPVETQYF.

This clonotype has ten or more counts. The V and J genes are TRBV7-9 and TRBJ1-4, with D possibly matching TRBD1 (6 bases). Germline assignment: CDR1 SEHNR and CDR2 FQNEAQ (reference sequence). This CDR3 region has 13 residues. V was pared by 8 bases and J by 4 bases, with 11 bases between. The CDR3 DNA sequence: TGTGCCAGCGGCGAGGGGGGTAATGAAAAACTGTTTTTT. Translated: CASGEGGNEKLFF.

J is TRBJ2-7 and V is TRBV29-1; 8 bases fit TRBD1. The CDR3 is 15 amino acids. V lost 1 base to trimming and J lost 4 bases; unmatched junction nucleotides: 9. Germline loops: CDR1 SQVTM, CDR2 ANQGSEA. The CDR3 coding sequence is TGCAGCGTTGAAGGCCGACAGGGGACATCGTACGAGCAGTACTTC. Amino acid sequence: CSVEGRQGTSYEQYF.

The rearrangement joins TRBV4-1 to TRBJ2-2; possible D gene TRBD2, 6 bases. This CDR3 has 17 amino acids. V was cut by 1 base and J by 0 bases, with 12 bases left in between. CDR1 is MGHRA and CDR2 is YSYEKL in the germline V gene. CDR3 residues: CASSQVGLGANTGELFF. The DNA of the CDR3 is TGCGCCAGCAGCCAAGTGGGACTGGGAGCGAACACCGGGGAGCTGTTTTTT.

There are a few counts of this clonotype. CDR3 residues: CASSPKDRSTTGELFF. CDR3 bases: TGCGCCAGCAGCCCGAAGGACAGGAGCACCACCGGGGAGCTGTTTTTT. The gene calls are TRBV5-1 and TRBJ2-2, with 7 bases aligning to TRBD1. J lost 4 bases, V lost 4 bases, and 10 bases had no gene match. The CDR3 runs to 16 residues. The germline V gene encodes CDR1 SGHRS and CDR2 YFSETQ.

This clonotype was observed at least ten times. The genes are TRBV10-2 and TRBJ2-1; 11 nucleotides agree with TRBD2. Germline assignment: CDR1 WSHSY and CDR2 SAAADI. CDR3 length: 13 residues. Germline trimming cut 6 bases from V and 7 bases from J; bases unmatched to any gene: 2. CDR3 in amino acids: CASRLAGVNEQFF. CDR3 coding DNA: TGCGCCAGCAGACTAGCGGGGGTAAATGAGCAGTTCTTC.

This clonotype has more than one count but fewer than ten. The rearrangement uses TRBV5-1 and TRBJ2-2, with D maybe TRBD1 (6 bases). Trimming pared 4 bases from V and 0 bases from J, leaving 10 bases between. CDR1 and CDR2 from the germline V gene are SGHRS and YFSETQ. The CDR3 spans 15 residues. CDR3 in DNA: TGCGCCAGCAGCCCAGGACAGACGAACACCGGGGAGCTGTTTTTT. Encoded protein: CASSPGQTNTGELFF.

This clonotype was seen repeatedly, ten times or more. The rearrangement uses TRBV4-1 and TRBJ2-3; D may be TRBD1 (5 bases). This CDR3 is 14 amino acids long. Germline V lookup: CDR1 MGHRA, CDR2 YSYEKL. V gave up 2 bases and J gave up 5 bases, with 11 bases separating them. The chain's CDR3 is CASSQRQGQDTQYF. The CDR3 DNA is TGCGCCAGCAGCCAACGGCAGGGTCAAGATACGCAGTATTTT.

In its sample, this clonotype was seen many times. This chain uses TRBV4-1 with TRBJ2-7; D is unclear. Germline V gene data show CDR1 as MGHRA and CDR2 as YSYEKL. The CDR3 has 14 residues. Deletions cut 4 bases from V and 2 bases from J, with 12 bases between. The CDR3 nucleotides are TGCGCCAGCAGCCTGCTTCAACCCGCCTACGAGCAGTACTTC. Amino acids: CASSLLQPAYEQYF.

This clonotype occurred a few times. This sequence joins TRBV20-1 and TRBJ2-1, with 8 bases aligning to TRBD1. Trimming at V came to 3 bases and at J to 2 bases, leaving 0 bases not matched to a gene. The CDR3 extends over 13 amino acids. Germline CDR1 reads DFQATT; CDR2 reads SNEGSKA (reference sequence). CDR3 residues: CSARTGAYNEQFF. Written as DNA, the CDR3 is TGCAGTGCTAGGACAGGGGCCTACAATGAGCAGTTCTTC.

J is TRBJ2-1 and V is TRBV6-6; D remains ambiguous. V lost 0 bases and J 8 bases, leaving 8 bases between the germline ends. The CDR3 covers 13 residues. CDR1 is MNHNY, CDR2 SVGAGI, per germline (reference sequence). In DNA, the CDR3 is TGTGCCAGCAGTTACTCTTTGGGTCATGAGCAGTTCTTC. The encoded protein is CASSYSLGHEQFF.